This note documents a single T cell receptor (beta chain) sequence. Antigen: not known. The data derive from a study of beta chain features in type 1 diabetes. Study results and limitations: Compared with healthy donors, patients appeared to share more similar naive, central memory and regulatory TCRB repertoires. Researchers report that Type 1 diabetes patients had moderately but significantly shorter TCRB CDR3s across all four CD4+ subsets.

The authors reverse transcribed all of the isolated RNA, so sequencing captured expressed TCRB transcripts. Naive, central memory and regulatory T cell samples produced a mean of around 4 million reads. Profiled with immunoSEQ multiplex PCR; TCRdb holds only in-frame clones, not every one. The sample lists about 740,000 clones; roughly 13% were seen once. The germline CDR1 and CDR2 sequences are PRHDT and FYEKMQ (reference sequence). V lost 7 bases to trimming and J lost 8 bases; unmatched junction nucleotides: 14. The CDR3 consists of 16 residues. Purity exceeding 95% was reached by all sorted populations.

This sequence was found in a man aged 18-30 years with type 1 diabetes. The chain employs TRBV13 and TRBJ1-6, with 7 bases matching TRBD1. Source material: naive CD4+ T cells from blood. CDR3: CASNQGTAEGYSPLHF. As DNA, the CDR3 is TGTGCCAGCAACCAAGGGACAGCAGAAGGGTATTCACCCCTCCACTTT.